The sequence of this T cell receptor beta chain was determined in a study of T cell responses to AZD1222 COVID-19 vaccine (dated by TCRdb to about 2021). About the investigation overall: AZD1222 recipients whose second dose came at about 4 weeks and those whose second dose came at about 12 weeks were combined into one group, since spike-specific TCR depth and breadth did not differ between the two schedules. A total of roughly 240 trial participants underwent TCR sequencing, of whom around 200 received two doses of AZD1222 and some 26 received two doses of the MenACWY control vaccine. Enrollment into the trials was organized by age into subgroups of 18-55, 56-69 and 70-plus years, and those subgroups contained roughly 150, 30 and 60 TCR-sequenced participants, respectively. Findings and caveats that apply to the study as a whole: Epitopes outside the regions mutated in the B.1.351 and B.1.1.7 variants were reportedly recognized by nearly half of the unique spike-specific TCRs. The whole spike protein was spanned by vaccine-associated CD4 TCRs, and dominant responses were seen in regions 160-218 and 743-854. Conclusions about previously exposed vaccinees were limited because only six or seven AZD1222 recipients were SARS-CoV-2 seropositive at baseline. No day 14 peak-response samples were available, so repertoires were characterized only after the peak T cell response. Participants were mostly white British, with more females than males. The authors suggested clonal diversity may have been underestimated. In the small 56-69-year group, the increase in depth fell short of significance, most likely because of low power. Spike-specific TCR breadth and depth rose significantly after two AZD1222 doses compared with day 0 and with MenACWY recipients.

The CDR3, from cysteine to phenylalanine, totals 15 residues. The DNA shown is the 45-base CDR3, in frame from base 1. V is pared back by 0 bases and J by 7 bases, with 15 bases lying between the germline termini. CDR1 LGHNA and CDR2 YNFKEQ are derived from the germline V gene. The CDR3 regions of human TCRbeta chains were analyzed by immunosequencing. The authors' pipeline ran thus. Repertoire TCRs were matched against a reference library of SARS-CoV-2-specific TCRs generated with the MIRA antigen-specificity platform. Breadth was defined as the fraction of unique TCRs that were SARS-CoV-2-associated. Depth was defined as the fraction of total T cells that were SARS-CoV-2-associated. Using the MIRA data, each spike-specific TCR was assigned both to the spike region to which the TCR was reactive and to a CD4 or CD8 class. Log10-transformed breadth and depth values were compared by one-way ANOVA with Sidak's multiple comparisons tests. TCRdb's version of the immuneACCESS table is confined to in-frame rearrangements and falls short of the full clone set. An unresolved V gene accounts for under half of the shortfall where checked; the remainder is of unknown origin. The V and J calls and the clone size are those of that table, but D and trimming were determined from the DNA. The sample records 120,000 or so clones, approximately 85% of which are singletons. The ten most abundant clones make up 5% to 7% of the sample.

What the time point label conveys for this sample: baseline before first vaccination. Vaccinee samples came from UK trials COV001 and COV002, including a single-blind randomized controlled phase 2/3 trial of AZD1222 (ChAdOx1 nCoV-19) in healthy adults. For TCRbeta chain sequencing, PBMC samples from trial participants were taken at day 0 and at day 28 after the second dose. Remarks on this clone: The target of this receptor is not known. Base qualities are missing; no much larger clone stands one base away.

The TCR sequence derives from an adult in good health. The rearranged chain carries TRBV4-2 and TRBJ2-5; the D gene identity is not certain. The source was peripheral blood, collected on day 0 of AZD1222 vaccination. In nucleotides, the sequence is TGTGCCAGCAGCCAAGATTCCGACGGGTCGGGGACCCAGTACTTC. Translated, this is CASSQDSDGSGTQYF.